This T cell receptor beta chain was recorded in a study of shared clonotypes between healthy human individuals. The V end lost 8 bases, the J end lost 4 bases, and 20 bases lay between the germline ends. CDR1 SEHNR and CDR2 FQNEAQ come from the germline V gene (reference sequence). CDR3 length equals 15 residues. Whole-study results and caveats: It was anticipated that sequencing depth would influence how many clonotypes donors shared.

Clones were sequenced by immunoSEQ multiplex PCR, and TCRdb holds only the in-frame ones, with some missing. The table records under 850,000 clones, approximately 92% of them present only once. Naive CD8 cells were CD45RO-negative, positively selected for CCR7, excluding terminally differentiated effector memory CD45RA+ cells. On this clone itself: What it binds is unknown.

This rearrangement joins TRBV7-9 to TRBJ2-5; no clear D. The receptor was derived from a man under 40 in good health. Material: naive CD8+ T cells sorted from blood. The CDR3 coding sequence is TGTGCCAGCTGGCCCATGAACCGGGTCCCAGAGACCCAGTACTTC. The encoded protein is CASWPMNRVPETQYF.